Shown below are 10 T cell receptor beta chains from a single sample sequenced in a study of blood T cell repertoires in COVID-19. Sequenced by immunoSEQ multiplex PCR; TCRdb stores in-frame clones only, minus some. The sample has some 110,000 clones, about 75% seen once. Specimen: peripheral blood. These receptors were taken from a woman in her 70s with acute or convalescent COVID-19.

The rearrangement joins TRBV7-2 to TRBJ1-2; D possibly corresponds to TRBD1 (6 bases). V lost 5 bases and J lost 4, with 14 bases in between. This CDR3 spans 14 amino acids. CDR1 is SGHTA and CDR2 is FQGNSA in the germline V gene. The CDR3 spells CASSEQGHGYGYTF. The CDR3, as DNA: TGTGCCAGCAGCGAACAGGGACACGGCTATGGCTACACCTTC.

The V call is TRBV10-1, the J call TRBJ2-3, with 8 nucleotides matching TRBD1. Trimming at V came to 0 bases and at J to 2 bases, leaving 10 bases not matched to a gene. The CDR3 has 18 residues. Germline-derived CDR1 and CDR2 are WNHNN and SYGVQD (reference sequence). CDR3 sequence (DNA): TGCGCCAGCAGTGAGTCTCGGCGGACAGGGACCCCCACAGATACGCAGTATTTT. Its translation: CASSESRRTGTPTDTQYF.

For the CDR3, the DNA is TGTGCCAGCAGACTAGCGGGGGGCAGTATGATAGATACGCAGTATTTT. Translation gives CASRLAGGSMIDTQYF. The V gene is TRBV19, the J gene TRBJ2-3; 13 bases line up with TRBD2. J was trimmed by 5 bases and V by 9 bases; bases with no gene match: 11. CDR1 is LNHDA and CDR2 is SQIVND in the germline V gene (reference sequence). This CDR3 has 16 amino acids. The full variable domain, with the rest looked up from reference TRBV19 and TRBJ2-3, is DGGITQSPKYLFRKEGQNVTLSCEQNLNHDAMYWYRQDPGQGLRLIYYSQIVNDFQKGDIAEGYSVSREKKESFPLTVTSAQKNPTAFYLCASRLAGGSMIDTQYFGPGTRLTVL.

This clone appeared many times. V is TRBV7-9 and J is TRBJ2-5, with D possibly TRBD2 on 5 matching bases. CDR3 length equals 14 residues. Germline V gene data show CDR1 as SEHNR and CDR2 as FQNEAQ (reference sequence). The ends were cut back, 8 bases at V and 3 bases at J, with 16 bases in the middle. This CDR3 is CASGPGREEETQYF. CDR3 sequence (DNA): TGTGCCAGCGGGCCGGGAAGGGAAGAAGAGACCCAGTACTTC.

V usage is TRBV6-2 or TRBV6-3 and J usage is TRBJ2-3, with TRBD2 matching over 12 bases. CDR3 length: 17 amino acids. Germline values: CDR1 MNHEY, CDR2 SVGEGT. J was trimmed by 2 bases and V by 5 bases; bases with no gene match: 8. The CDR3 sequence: CASSDPGLAGSTDTQYF. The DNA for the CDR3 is TGTGCCAGCAGTGACCCTGGACTAGCGGGGTCCACAGATACGCAGTATTTT.

CDR3 in amino acids: CASSSRGKSGVGYNEQFF. CDR3 bases: TGTGCCAGCAGCTCGAGGGGTAAAAGCGGGGTGGGCTACAATGAGCAGTTCTTC. This sequence joins TRBV9 and TRBJ2-1, with 7 bases fitting TRBD2. Germline V gene data show CDR1 as SGDLS and CDR2 as YYNGEE. The CDR3 loop spans 18 amino acids. Germline trimming cut 4 bases from V and 3 bases from J; bases unmatched to any gene: 16.

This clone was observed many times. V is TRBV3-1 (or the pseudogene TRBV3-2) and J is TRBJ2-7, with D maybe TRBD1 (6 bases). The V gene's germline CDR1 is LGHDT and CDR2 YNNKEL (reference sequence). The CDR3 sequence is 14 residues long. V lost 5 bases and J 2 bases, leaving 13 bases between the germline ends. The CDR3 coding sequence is TGTGCCAGCAGCAAACAGGGTATGGCCTACGAGCAGTACTTC. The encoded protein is CASSKQGMAYEQYF.

The CDR3 loop is CASSPDEGGYTIYF. DNA for the CDR3: TGTGCCAGCTCACCGGACGAGGGCGGTTACACCATATATTTT. The chain employs TRBV18 and TRBJ1-3; D is unresolved. In germline, CDR1 is KGHSH, CDR2 LQKENI. V lost 3 bases to trimming and J lost 8 bases, with 14 bases between them. The CDR3 extends over 14 amino acids.

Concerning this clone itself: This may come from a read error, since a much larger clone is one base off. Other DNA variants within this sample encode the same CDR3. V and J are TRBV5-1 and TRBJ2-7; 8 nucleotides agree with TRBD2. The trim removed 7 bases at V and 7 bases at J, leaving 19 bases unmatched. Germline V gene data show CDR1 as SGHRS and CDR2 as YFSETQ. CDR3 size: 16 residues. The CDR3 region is CASLSLWGGRGGEQYF. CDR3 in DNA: TGCGCCAGCTTGAGCCTTTGGGGGGGCCGGGGGGGGGAGCAGTACTTC.

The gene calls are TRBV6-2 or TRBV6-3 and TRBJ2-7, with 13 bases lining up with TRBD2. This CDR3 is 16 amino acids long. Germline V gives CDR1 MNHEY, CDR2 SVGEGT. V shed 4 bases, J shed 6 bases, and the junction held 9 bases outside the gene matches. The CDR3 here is CASSSPGLAGPSEQYF. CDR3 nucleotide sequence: TGTGCCAGCAGTTCCCCGGGACTAGCGGGGCCCTCCGAGCAGTACTTC.